The 7 T cell receptor beta chains listed next were all sequenced from one sample in a study of blood T cell repertoires in COVID-19. Libraries were prepared by immunoSEQ multiplex PCR; TCRdb keeps only in-frame clonotypes and omits some of them. The profile covers more than 100,000 clones, with nearly 90% appearing a single time and approximately 3.1% taken by the ten largest. The specimen was peripheral blood. Receptor source: a man aged 50-59 years in a cohort sampled during active COVID-19.

This chain joins TRBV28 and TRBJ1-5; a possible D gene is TRBD1 (5 bases). The length of the CDR3 is 15 residues. From germline, CDR1 is MDHEN and CDR2 SYDVKM. V was cut by 8 bases and J by 3 bases, with 17 bases left in between. The CDR3 reads CASAVNQGNNQPQHF. CDR3 in DNA: TGTGCCAGCGCCGTAAATCAGGGAAACAATCAGCCCCAGCATTTT. The full variable domain, its missing parts supplied by reference TRBV28 and TRBJ1-5, is DVKVTQSSRYLVKRTGEKVFLECVQDMDHENMFWYRQDPGLGLRLIYFSYDVKMKEKGDIPEGYSVSREKKERFSLILESASTNQTSMYLCASAVNQGNNQPQHFGDGTRLSIL.

This sequence joins TRBV11-2 and TRBJ2-3, with D perhaps matching TRBD1 (5 bases). Germline V gene sequence: CDR1 SGHAT, CDR2 FQNNGV. Trimming left V 0 bases short and J 6 bases short, with 16 bases between. The CDR3 spans 16 residues. In nucleotides, the CDR3 is TGTGCCAGCAGCTTAGAGGGGCGACAAAGCTTCGATACGCAGTATTTT. Its protein is CASSLEGRQSFDTQYF.

J is TRBJ2-5 and V is TRBV12-3 or TRBV12-4; D gene unclear. Trimming stripped 3 bases from V and 5 bases from J, with 7 bases between. CDR3 length: 12 residues. The CDR3 is CASSLSRETQYF. The CDR3 bases are TGTGCCAGCAGTTTGTCCCGGGAGACCCAGTACTTC.

As to this clone: The CDR3 does not close with the conserved phenylalanine or tryptophan, likely indicating a read error. The limits of the CDR3 on the DNA are not certain, so only TCRdb's listed CDR3 is given. This chain uses TRBV7-4 with TRBJ1-3; TRBD1, as called in the table, went unchecked against the DNA. The CDR3 is 14 amino acids in total, end residues counted. The germline V gene encodes CDR1 SGHVT and CDR2 SQSDAQ. CDR3 amino acids: CASSLQGEPCWDPL.

This chain joins TRBV5-1 and TRBJ1-1; D unclear. Germline V lookup: CDR1 SGHRS, CDR2 YFSETQ. Between the trimmed V and J ends, which lost 4 bases and 1 base, there was a span of 17 bases. This CDR3 is built from 16 residues. The CDR3 here is CASSPERERPNTEAFF. CDR3 DNA sequence: TGCGCCAGCAGCCCAGAGCGTGAGAGACCGAACACTGAAGCTTTCTTT.

The chain couples TRBV7-9 to TRBJ2-2; 13 bases fit TRBD2. V shed 2 bases, J shed 11 bases, and the junction held 5 bases outside the gene matches. Germline-derived CDR1 and CDR2 are SEHNR and FQNEAQ (reference sequence). The CDR3 runs to 15 residues. CDR3 DNA sequence: TGTGCCAGCAGCTTACAGAGGACTAGCGGGGGAGAGCTGTTTTTT. It is translated as CASSLQRTSGGELFF.

V gene TRBV5-4 combines with J gene TRBJ2-1; TRBD2 matches 8 bases. With V trimmed by 0 bases and J by 7 bases, 3 bases remained unmatched. The CDR3 is 14 amino acids. CDR1 and CDR2 (germline): SGHNT, YYREEE (reference sequence). CDR3 sequence reads: CASSLVGGGNEQFF. The CDR3 DNA sequence: TGTGCCAGCAGCTTGGTAGGCGGGGGGAATGAGCAGTTCTTC.